A selection of T cell receptor beta chains follows, all from one sample in a study of a mutant IDH1 vaccine in newly diagnosed glioma. This table comes from immunoSEQ multiplex PCR, and its TCRdb copy is limited to in-frame clones, with some not included. Here the sample spans roughly 70,000 clones, roughly 80% being singletons. These receptors have no identified antigens. Sequenced material: PBMCs, taken from a glioma patient whose treatment included an IDH1 peptide vaccine. These receptors came from a woman in her fifties or sixties with glioma. Each CDR3 is given with its conserved first and last residue. The D gene is left open where the match is weak. Only part of the rows carry a size: once, few, many, or a class if the clone is expanded.

j_gene | abundance | len | d_gene | v_gene | CDR3nt | CDR3aa
TRBJ2-2 | . | 14 | . | TRBV5-4 | TGTGCCAGCAGCAATGGACTAACCACCGGGGAGCTGTTTTTT | CASSNGLTTGELFF
TRBJ2-1 | few | 15 | . | TRBV27 | TGTGCCAGCAGTTCTCCGGGACTCCTTTACAATGAGCAGTTCTTC | CASSSPGLLYNEQFF
TRBJ1-1 | . | 13 | TRBD1 | TRBV4-1 | TGCGCCAGCAGGACGGCAGGGGGCACTGAAGCTTTCTTT | CASRTAGGTEAFF
TRBJ1-1 | . | 12 | . | TRBV18 | TGTGCCAGCTCAATACAGTGGACTGAAGCTTTCTTT | CASSIQWTEAFF
TRBJ2-7 | . | 17 | TRBD1 | TRBV15 | TGTGCCACCAGCAGAGGAAGAGAGGGACAGGGTTTCTACGAGCAGTACTTC | CATSRGREGQGFYEQYF
TRBJ2-5 | . | 17 | TRBD2 | TRBV6-1 | TGTGCCAGCAGTGAGAAACGGGGGGGGTCCCGGGGAGAGACCCAGTACTTC | CASSEKRGGSRGETQYF
TRBJ2-7 | . | 13 | . | TRBV7-9 | TGTGCCAGCAGACCAAAAACAGGCTTCGAGCAGTACTTC | CASRPKTGFEQYF
TRBJ1-1 | . | 14 | TRBD1 | TRBV5-1 | TGCGCCAGCAGCTCGGGGACAGGGAACACTGAAGCTTTCTTT | CASSSGTGNTEAFF
TRBJ1-5 | . | 15 | . | TRBV4-1 | TGCGCCAGCAGCCAAGCCTACCAGGGGTTTCAGCCCCAGCATTTT | CASSQAYQGFQPQHF
TRBJ2-2 | . | 15 | . | TRBV10-3 | TGTGCCATCAGTGAGTCGGGAGCACACACCGGGGAGCTGTTTTTT | CAISESGAHTGELFF
TRBJ1-4 | few | 17 | . | TRBV4-2 | TGTGCCAGCAGCCAAGAGTCTCAATCCCAGGATGGTGAAAAACTGTTTTTT | CASSQESQSQDGEKLFF
TRBJ1-2 | . | 15 | . | TRBV7-2 | TGTGCCAGCAGCTTTAGTGTCTCCGACCCCTATGGCTACACCTTC | CASSFSVSDPYGYTF
TRBJ1-2 | . | 15 | TRBD1 | TRBV19 | TGTGCCAGTAGCCAAAACGACAGGGAGGCTAGGGGCTACACCTTC | CASSQNDREARGYTF
TRBJ2-7 | few | 14 | TRBD1 | TRBV6-5 | TGTGCCAGCAGTTACGCAGGGGGCTCCTACGAGCAGTACTTC | CASSYAGGSYEQYF
TRBJ1-1 | few | 16 | . | TRBV4-1 | TGCGCCAGCAGCCAAGTGGGGCGTGGGCAGAACACTGAAGCTTTCTTT | CASSQVGRGQNTEAFF
TRBJ2-7 | . | 15 | TRBD2 | TRBV9 | TGTGCCAGCAGCGTAGACCCGGGGGCGGGGGGCGAGCAGTACTTC | CASSVDPGAGGEQYF
TRBJ1-4 | . | 18 | . | TRBV13 | TGTGCCAGCAGCTTCCGAGGCAGGGGAAAGGGGACTAATGAAAAACTGTTTTTT | CASSFRGRGKGTNEKLFF
TRBJ2-7 | . | 15 | . | TRBV5-4 | TGTGCCAGCAGCTCCGGACTAAAGGGAGTCTACGAGCAGTACTTC | CASSSGLKGVYEQYF
TRBJ1-1 | . | 15 | . | TRBV28 | TGTGCCAGCAGCCCCCCTTCTGGGGGGTACACTGAAGCTTTCTTT | CASSPPSGGYTEAFF
TRBJ2-3 | . | 14 | . | TRBV11-1 | TGTGCCAGCAGCTTAGAGGTCCTTGATAATACGCAGTATTTT | CASSLEVLDNTQYF
TRBJ1-4 | . | 15 | TRBD1 | TRBV7-6 | TGTGCCAGCAGCCCTATGGGACAGGCTAATGAAAAACTGTTTTTT | CASSPMGQANEKLFF
TRBJ1-2 | . | 13 | TRBD1 | TRBV18 | TGTGCCAGCCGACGCGGGACAGATTATGGCTACACCTTC | CASRRGTDYGYTF
TRBJ2-7 | . | 13 | . | TRBV7-6 | TGTGCCAGCAGCCCCGGGACAAGCTACGAGCAGTACTTC | CASSPGTSYEQYF
TRBJ1-6 | . | 14 | . | TRBV27 | TGTGCCAGCAGTTTGAAACGGTTTAATTCACCCCTCCACTTT | CASSLKRFNSPLHF
TRBJ1-1 | few | 11 | . | TRBV29-1 | TGCAGCGTAGTACAGGGCACTGAAGCTTTCTTT | CSVVQGTEAFF
TRBJ2-5 | . | 14 | TRBD2 | TRBV18 | TGTGCCAGCTCACCCCGGACTAGCGTAGCGACCCAGTACTTC | CASSPRTSVATQYF
TRBJ1-2 | once | 11 | . | TRBV28 | TGTGCCAGCAGTTTCGAGGATGGCTACACCTTC | CASSFEDGYTF
TRBJ1-1 | . | 14 | TRBD1 | TRBV30 | TGTGCCTGGAGTGCCCTTAGGCAGGGGGCTGAAGCTTTCTTT | CAWSALRQGAEAFF
TRBJ2-5 | . | 15 | . | TRBV10-3 | TGTGCCATCAGTGGGGGGCTAGTGGAGAAAGAGACCCAGTACTTC | CAISGGLVEKETQYF
TRBJ2-7 | . | 13 | TRBD1 | TRBV7-9 | TGTGCCAGCAGTCGACAGGGGAAAGACGAGCAGTACTTC | CASSRQGKDEQYF